The rows below give T cell receptor beta chains drawn from one sample of a study of cytomegalovirus exposure and HLA in healthy donors. Repertoires were generated with immunoSEQ multiplex PCR, while TCRdb's copy carries only in-frame clones and drops some. The table records about 150,000 clones, roughly 85% of them present only once. Input material: PBMCs. The receptors derive from a male donor in good health and CMV-seronegative. Each CDR3 is given with its conserved first and last residue.

V gene,J gene,CDR3 protein
TRBV9,TRBJ1-1,CASSSQTENTEAFF
TRBV6-5,TRBJ2-1,CACSPGTEIYNEQFF
TRBV25-1,TRBJ2-1,CASSDRGRDEQFF
TRBV19,TRBJ1-3,CASSIDGITGNTIYF
TRBV7-9,TRBJ2-1,CASSLAPGAGGDNEQFF
TRBV10-1,TRBJ1-1,CASSPQGARPVSHVDTEAFF
TRBV20-1,TRBJ1-1,CSAPLSTEAFF
TRBV5-3,TRBJ2-3,CARSLPRISGGEPDTQYF
TRBV2,TRBJ2-3,CASSELEGSTDTQYF
TRBV5-1,TRBJ2-7,CASSLAGTGAYEQYF
TRBV7-9,TRBJ2-2,CASPAGGSTGELFF
TRBV5-1,TRBJ2-6,CASSSQGAKGSGANVLTF
TRBV5-1,TRBJ2-1,CASSGWAGGSVGGEQFF
TRBV5-4,TRBJ2-3,CASSRGGPFVTDTQYF
TRBV6-6,TRBJ2-1,CASSYSRTNNNEQFF
TRBV19,TRBJ2-1,CASSIASGGALYNEQFF
TRBV27,TRBJ2-7,CASSLGGLIPYEQYF
TRBV6-6,TRBJ1-2,CASSYKRDIYGYTF
TRBV30,TRBJ2-5,CAWSWQGYGTQYF
TRBV28,TRBJ2-1,CASSLRGTMFNEQFF
TRBV28,TRBJ2-2,CASRVGIGTSGGPTGELFF
TRBV28,TRBJ1-2,CASSPGQGFYGYTF
TRBV19,TRBJ2-1,CASSPGGRSYNEQFF
TRBV2,TRBJ1-5,CASSENRPYSNQPQHF
TRBV2,TRBJ2-5,CASSPGTGSKETQYF
TRBV6-1,TRBJ2-5,CASSGIAGGGETQYF
TRBV19,TRBJ2-5,CASSTTSTGGRWETQYF
TRBV6-5,TRBJ2-7,CASSYSLGQGGYEQYF
TRBV15,TRBJ1-1,CATSRRTGTGGTEAFF
TRBV28,TRBJ2-1,CASSRPNTGNRNEQFF
TRBV15,TRBJ2-7,CATSRGSGRTLYEQYF
TRBV5-1,TRBJ2-5,CASSPHGEGQETQYF
TRBV19,TRBJ2-1,CASSIGAEPFF
TRBV9,TRBJ1-5,CASSAFPDRDNQPQHF
TRBV5-1,TRBJ2-7,CASSLTRYEQYF
TRBV5-1,TRBJ2-5,CASSSLLAGGGETQYF
TRBV7-8,TRBJ1-2,CASSLEQGSLVVHGYTF
TRBV30,TRBJ2-2,CAYRNRIPRTGELFF
TRBV9,TRBJ2-1,CASSVGGDQFF
TRBV6-5,TRBJ1-4,CASSYGQRNEKLFF
TRBV30,TRBJ2-1,CAWGTSAYNEQFF
TRBV6-6,TRBJ2-2,CASSYLTGELFF
TRBV19,TRBJ1-5,CASSPQGAGGQPQHF